This section outlines one T cell receptor (beta chain) sequence together with its context. The sample belongs to a study of blood T cell repertoires in COVID-19. The CDR3 has 14 residues. Germline-derived CDR1 and CDR2 are SGHAT and FQNNGV. Trimming removed 1 base from V and 8 bases from J, with 11 bases in between. Patients at the Seattle site were enrolled during active infection and followed longitudinally. In the study's own analysis: Amplification of reference gene primers was used by the study to estimate nucleated cell counts. Libraries were prepared by immunoSEQ multiplex PCR; TCRdb keeps only in-frame clonotypes and omits some of them. The DNA was the basis for D and trimming; V, J and clone size are from that table. The sample has 250,000 to 400,000 clones, 88% seen once.

The J gene is TRBJ1-4, the V gene TRBV11-2; no clear D gene. The sequenced sample was peripheral blood. This sequence was found in a woman between 25 and 40 years old with COVID-19, enrolled during active disease. The CDR3: CASSLGSVGEKLFF. CDR3 DNA: TGTGCCAGCAGCTTAGGTTCAGTCGGGGAAAAACTGTTTTTT.